Listed here is a single T cell receptor beta chain. Its target is unknown. The data were taken from a study of T-cell reconstitution after alpha-beta-depleted transplantation in children. Findings of the study overall: Several hundred rapidly expanded clones from non-depleted graft cells reportedly supplied alpha-beta T cells about two months post-transplant.

Trimming pared 3 bases from V and 6 bases from J, leaving 19 bases between. The CDR3 extends over 15 amino acids. CDR1 is SGDLS and CDR2 is YYNGEE in the germline V gene. A library of TCRbeta sequences, prepared with unique molecular identifiers, was generated. TCRdb re-derived calls from the PCR reads in MiXCR, one entry per CDR3 protein. The sample yields approximately 350,000 distinct CDR3 sequences, 16% seen once. The gene calls are TRBV9 and TRBJ2-7; no clear D. The origin of this receptor is a male patient between 2 and 10 years old who had a stem cell transplant for acute lymphoblastic leukemia, so the T cells may come from the graft donor. The sample was PBMCs, mostly from graft donor cells, taken 360 days after TCRalphabeta/CD19-depleted stem cell transplant. The CDR3 is CASSDPSDGRVEQYF. The CDR3 region has the DNA TGTGCCAGCAGCGACCCGTCGGACGGACGGGTCGAGCAGTACTTC.